The source of this T cell receptor beta chain is a study of blood T cell repertoires in COVID-19. Repertoires were generated with immunoSEQ multiplex PCR, while TCRdb's copy carries only in-frame clones and drops some. The table records about 150,000 clones, 86% of them present only once. The germline CDR1 and CDR2 sequences are SGHAT and FQNNGV. The CDR3 runs 13 residues. The germline V and J ends were trimmed by 1 base and 4 bases, with 5 bases remaining between them. The chain uses TRBV11-2 and TRBJ1-5, with D uncertain. The sequencing input was PBMCs or T cells enriched from blood (not recorded which). This receptor was identified in a man aged 45-65 years who had recovered from COVID-19. CDR3 loop: CASSLVLNQPQHF. For the CDR3, the DNA is TGTGCCAGCAGCTTAGTCCTGAATCAGCCCCAGCATTTT.